This T cell receptor (beta chain) derives from a study of preoperative IRX-2 immunotherapy in early breast cancer. TCRdb keeps only in-frame clones here, not all; method: immunoSEQ multiplex PCR. The sample includes over 20,000 clones, over 75% of them seen just once. Indicated treatment: preoperative locoregional IRX-2 cytokine immunotherapy. Preoperative locoregional IRX-2 cytokine immunotherapy was tested in the phase Ib source study. The TCR sequence derives from a human donor with breast cancer. The sample consisted of lymph node tissue, taken after IRX-2 immunotherapy.

In DNA form, the CDR3 reads TGCGCCAGCAGCTCCTCTTTGGCGGGGGGGACCTCTGGGGCCAACGTCCTGACTTTC. Its protein is CASSSSLAGGTSGANVLTF. The chain links TRBV5-1 to TRBJ2-6; 9 bases are shared with TRBD2. CDR1 and CDR2 (germline): SGHRS, YFSETQ. Unmatched junction bases numbered 10, after V lost 3 bases and J lost 0 bases. The CDR3 runs to 19 residues.